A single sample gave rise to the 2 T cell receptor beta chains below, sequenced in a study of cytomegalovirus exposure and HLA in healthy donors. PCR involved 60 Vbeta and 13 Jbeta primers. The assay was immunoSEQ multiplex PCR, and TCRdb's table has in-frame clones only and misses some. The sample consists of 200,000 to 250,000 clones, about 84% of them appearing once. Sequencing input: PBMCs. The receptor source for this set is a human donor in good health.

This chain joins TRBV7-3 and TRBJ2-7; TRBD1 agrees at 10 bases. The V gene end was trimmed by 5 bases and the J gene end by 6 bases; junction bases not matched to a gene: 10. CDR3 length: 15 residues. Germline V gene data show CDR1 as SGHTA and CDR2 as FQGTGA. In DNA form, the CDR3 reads TGTGCCAGCAGCGAGCGACAGGGGGCGTTCTCCGAGCAGTACTTC. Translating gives CASSERQGAFSEQYF.

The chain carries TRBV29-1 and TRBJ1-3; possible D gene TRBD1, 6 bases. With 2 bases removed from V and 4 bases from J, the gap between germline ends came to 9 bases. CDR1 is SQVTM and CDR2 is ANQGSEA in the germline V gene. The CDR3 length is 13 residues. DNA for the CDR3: TGCAGCGTTGAAAAACAGGGCGGAAACACCATATATTTT. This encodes CSVEKQGGNTIYF.